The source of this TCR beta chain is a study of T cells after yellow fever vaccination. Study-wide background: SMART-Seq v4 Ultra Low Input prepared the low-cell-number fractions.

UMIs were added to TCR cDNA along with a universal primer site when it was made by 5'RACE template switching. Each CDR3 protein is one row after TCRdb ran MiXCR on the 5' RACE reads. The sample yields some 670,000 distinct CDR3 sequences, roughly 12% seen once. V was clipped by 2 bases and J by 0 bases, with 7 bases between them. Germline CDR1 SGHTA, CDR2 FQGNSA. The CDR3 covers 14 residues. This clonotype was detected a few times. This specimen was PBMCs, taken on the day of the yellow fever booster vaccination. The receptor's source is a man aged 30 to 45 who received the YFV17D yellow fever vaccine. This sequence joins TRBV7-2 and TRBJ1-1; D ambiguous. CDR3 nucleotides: TGTGCCAGCAGCTTATGGGCGTTGAACACTGAAGCTTTCTTT. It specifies CASSLWALNTEAFF. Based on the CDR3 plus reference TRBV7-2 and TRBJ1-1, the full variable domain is GAGVSQSPSNKVTEKGKDVELRCDPISGHTALYWYRQSLGQGLEFLIYFQGNSAPDKSGLPSDRFSAERTGGSVSTLTIQRTQQEDSAVYLCASSLWALNTEAFFGQGTRLTVV.